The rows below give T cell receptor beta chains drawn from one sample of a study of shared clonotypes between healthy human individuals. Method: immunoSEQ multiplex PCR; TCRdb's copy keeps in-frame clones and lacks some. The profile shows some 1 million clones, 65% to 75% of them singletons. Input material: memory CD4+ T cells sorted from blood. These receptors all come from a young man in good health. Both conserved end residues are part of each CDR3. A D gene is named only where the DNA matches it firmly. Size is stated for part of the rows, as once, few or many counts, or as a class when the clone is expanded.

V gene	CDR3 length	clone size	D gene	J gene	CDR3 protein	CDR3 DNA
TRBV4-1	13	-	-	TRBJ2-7	CASSQGRPSEQYF	TGCGCCAGCAGCCAAGGCCGGCCCAGCGAGCAGTACTTC
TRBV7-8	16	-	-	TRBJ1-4	CASSLAGGSGDEKLFF	TGTGCCAGCAGCTTAGCCGGCGGGTCGGGGGACGAAAAACTGTTTTTT
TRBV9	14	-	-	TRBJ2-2	CASSVADMPGELFF	TGTGCCAGCAGCGTAGCCGATATGCCCGGGGAGCTGTTTTTT
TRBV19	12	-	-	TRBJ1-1	CASSTGRTEAFF	TGTGCCAGTAGTACAGGGCGGACTGAAGCTTTCTTT
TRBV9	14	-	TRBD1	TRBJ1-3	CASSSGTAGNTIYF	TGTGCCAGCAGCTCAGGGACAGCTGGAAACACCATATATTTT
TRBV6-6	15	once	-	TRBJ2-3	CASRWGLTGGDTQYF	TGTGCCAGCAGATGGGGACTGACAGGAGGGGATACGCAGTATTTT
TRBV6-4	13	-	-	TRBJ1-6	CASSLGLGSPLHF	TGTGCCAGCAGTTTGGGGCTTGGTTCACCCCTCCACTTT
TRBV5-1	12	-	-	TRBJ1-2	CASSGQNYGYTF	TGCGCCAGCTCGGGACAAAACTATGGCTACACCTTC
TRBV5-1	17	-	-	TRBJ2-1	CASRGSEAERVNNEQFF	TGCGCCAGCAGGGGGTCCGAGGCTGAACGGGTTAACAATGAGCAGTTCTTC
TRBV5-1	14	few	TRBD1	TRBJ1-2	CASSLGDSNYGYTF	TGCGCCAGCAGCTTGGGGGACAGCAACTATGGCTACACCTTC
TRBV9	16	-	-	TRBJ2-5	CASSVGTNTEQETQYF	TGTGCCAGCAGCGTAGGTACCAATACCGAACAAGAGACCCAGTACTTC
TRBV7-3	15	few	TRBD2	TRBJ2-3	CASSRRRGGLDTQYF	TGTGCCAGCAGCCGCCGGCGGGGGGGACTAGATACGCAGTATTTT
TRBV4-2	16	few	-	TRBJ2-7	CASSQATPGAPYEQYF	TGTGCCAGCAGCCAAGCGACCCCGGGGGCTCCCTACGAGCAGTACTTC
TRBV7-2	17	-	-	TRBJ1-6	CASSFERGEGFNSPLHF	TGTGCCAGCAGCTTCGAACGGGGGGAGGGCTTTAATTCACCCCTCCACTTT
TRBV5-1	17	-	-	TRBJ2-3	CASSPGARGSRGDTQYF	TGCGCCAGCAGCCCTGGAGCGCGGGGGAGCAGGGGAGATACGCAGTATTTT
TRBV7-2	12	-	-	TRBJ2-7	CASSFGRREQYF	TGTGCCAGCAGCTTCGGGAGAAGGGAGCAGTACTTC
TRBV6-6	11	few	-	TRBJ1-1	CASSPNTEAFF	TGTGCCAGCAGCCCGAACACTGAAGCTTTCTTT
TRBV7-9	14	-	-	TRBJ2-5	CASSYRVEQETQYF	TGTGCCAGCAGCTATCGGGTTGAACAAGAGACCCAGTACTTC
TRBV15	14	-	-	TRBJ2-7	CATSRDYAGYEQYF	TGTGCCACCAGCAGAGATTACGCGGGCTACGAGCAGTACTTC
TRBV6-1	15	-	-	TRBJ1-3	CASTGLVGPSNTIYF	TGTGCCAGCACAGGGTTGGTCGGCCCTTCCAACACCATATATTTT
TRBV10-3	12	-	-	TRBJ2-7	CAISESAYEQYF	TGTGCCATCAGTGAGTCGGCCTACGAGCAGTACTTC
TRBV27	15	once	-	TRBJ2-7	CASSVQLAGTYEQYF	TGTGCCAGCAGCGTTCAACTCGCGGGGACCTACGAGCAGTACTTC
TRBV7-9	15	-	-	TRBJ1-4	CASSLTGNTNEKLFF	TGTGCCAGCAGCTTAACGGGAAACACTAATGAAAAACTGTTTTTT
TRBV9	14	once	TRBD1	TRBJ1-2	CASSVDRGNYGYTF	TGTGCCAGCAGCGTCGACAGGGGGAACTATGGCTACACCTTC
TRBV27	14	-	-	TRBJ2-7	CASSLTTGSYEQYF	TGTGCCAGCAGTCTCACGACAGGTAGCTACGAGCAGTACTTC
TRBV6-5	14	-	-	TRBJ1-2	CASSLDGRNYGYTF	TGTGCCAGCAGTTTAGACGGTAGAAACTATGGCTACACCTTC
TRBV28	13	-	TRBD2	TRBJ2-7	CASTASGAYEQYF	TGTGCCAGCACGGCTAGCGGAGCCTACGAGCAGTACTTC
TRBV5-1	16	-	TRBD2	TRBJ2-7	CASSLGTSGPSYEQYF	TGCGCCAGCAGCCTAGGGACTAGCGGGCCTTCCTACGAGCAGTACTTC